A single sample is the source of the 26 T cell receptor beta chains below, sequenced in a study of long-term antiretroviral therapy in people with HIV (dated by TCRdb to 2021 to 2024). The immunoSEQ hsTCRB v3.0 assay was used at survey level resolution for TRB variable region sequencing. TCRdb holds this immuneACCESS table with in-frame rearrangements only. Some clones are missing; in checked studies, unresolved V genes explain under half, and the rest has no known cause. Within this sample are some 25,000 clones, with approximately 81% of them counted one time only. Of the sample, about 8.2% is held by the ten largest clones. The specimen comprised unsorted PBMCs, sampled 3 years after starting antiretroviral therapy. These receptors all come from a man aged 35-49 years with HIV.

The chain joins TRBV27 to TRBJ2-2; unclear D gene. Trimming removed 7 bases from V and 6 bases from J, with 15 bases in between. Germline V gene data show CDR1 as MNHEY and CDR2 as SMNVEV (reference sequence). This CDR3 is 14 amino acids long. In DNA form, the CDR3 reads TGTGCCAGCACCCCAGGAAGGCGGCCCGGGGAGCTGTTTTTT. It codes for CASTPGRRPGELFF.

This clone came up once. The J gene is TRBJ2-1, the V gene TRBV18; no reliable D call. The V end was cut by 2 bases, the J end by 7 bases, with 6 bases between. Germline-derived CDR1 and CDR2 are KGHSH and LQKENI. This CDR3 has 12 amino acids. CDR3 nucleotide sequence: TGTGCCAGCTCACCAATAGTGAATGAGCAGTTCTTC. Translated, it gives CASSPIVNEQFF.

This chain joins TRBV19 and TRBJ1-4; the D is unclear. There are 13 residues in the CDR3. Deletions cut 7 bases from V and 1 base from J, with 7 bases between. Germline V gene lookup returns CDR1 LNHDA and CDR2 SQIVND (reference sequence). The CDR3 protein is CASKEETNEKLFF. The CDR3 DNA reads TGTGCCAGTAAGGAAGAAACTAATGAAAAACTGTTTTTT.

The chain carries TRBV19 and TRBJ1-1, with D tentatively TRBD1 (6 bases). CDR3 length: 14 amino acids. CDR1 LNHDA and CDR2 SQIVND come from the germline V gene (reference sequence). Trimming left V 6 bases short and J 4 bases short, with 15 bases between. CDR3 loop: CASSQGTGITEAFF. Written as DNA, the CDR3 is TGTGCCAGTAGCCAGGGAACAGGGATCACTGAAGCTTTCTTT.

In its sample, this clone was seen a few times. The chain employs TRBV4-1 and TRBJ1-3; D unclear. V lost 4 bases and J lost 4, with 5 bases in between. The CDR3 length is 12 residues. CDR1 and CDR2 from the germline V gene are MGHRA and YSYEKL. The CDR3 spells CASSPAGNTIYF. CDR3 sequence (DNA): TGCGCCAGCAGCCCGGCGGGAAACACCATATATTTT.

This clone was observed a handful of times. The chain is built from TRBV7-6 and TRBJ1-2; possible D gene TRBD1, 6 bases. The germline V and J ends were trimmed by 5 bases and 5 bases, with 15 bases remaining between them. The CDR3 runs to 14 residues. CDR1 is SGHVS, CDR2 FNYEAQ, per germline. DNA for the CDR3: TGTGCCAGCAGCCCAGACAGGTTAGGGTATGGCTACACCTTC. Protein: CASSPDRLGYGYTF.

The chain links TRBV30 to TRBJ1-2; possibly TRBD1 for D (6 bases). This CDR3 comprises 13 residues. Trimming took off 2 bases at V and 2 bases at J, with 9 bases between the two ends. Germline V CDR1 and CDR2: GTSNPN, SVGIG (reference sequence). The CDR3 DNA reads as TGTGCCTGGAGTCCAGGGGCGAACTATGGCTACACCTTC. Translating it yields CAWSPGANYGYTF.

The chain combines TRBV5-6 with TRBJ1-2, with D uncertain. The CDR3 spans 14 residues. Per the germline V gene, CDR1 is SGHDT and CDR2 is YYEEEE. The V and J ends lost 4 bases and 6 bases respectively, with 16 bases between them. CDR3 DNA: TGTGCCAGCAGCCCAGCGACAAGGACGGATGGCTACACCTTC. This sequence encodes CASSPATRTDGYTF.

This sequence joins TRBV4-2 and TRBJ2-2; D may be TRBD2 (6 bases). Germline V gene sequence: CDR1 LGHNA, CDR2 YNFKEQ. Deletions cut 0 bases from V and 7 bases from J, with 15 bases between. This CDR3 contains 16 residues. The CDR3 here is CASSQEQLRGGGELFF. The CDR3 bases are TGTGCCAGCAGCCAAGAACAGCTAAGGGGAGGCGGGGAGCTGTTTTTT.

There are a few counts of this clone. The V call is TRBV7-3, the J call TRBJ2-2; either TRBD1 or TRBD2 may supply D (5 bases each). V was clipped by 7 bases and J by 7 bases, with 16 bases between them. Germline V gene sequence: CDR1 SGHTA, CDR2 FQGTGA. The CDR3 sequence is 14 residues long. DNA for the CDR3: TGTGCCAGCAAAGAGGGGCGGAATAGCGGGGAGCTGTTTTTT. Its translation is CASKEGRNSGELFF. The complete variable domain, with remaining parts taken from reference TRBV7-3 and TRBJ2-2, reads GAGVSQTPSNKVTEKGKYVELRCDPISGHTALYWYRQSLGQGPEFLIYFQGTGAADDSGLPNDRFFAVRPEGSVSTLKIQRTERGDSAVYLCASKEGRNSGELFFGEGSRLTVL.

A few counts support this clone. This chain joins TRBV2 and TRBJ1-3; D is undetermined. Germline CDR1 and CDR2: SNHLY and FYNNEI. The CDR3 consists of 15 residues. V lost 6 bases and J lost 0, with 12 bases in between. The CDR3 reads CASSKGFSSGNTIYF. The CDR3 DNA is TGTGCCAGCAGCAAAGGGTTTAGCTCTGGAAACACCATATATTTT.

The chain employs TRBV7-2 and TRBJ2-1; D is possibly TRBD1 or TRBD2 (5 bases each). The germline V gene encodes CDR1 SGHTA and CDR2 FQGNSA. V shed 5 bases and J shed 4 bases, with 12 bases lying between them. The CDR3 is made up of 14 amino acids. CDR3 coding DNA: TGTGCCAGCAGCCCGGGACCGGAGTACAATGAGCAGTTCTTC. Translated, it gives CASSPGPEYNEQFF.

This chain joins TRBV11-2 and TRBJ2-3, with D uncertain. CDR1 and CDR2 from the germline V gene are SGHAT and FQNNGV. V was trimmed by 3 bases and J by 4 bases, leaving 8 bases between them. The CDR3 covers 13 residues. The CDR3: CASSFWVADTQYF. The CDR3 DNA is TGTGCCAGCAGCTTTTGGGTTGCAGATACGCAGTATTTT.

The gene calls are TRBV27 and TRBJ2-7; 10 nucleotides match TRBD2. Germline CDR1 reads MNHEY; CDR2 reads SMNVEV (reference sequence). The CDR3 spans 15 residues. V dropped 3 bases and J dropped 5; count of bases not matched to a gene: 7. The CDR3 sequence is CASSLLAGVTHEQYF. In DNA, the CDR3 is TGTGCCAGCAGTTTGCTAGCGGGAGTCACCCACGAGCAGTACTTC.

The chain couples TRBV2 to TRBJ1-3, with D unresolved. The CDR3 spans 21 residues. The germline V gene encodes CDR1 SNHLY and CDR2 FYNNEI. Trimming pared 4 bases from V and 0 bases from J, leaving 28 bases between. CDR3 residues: CASSVLAADGISQLSGNTIYF. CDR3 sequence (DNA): TGTGCCAGCAGTGTCTTGGCAGCGGATGGGATCTCTCAACTCTCTGGAAACACCATATATTTT.

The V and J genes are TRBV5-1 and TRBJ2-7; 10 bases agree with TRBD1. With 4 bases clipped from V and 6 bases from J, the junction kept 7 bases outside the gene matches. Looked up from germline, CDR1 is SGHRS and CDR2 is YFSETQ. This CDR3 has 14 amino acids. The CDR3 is CASSIGQGVSEQYF. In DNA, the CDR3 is TGCGCCAGCAGCATAGGACAGGGGGTTTCCGAGCAGTACTTC.

The DNA of the CDR3 is TGTGCCAGCAGTGCGACAGGGGCGGAAGCTTTCTTT. Encoded protein: CASSATGAEAFF. The chain joins TRBV27 to TRBJ1-1, with 8 bases lining up with TRBD1. The CDR3 extends over 12 amino acids. CDR1 is MNHEY, CDR2 SMNVEV, per germline (reference sequence). The V segment lost 5 bases and the J segment 8 bases; nucleotides outside the gene matches: 4.

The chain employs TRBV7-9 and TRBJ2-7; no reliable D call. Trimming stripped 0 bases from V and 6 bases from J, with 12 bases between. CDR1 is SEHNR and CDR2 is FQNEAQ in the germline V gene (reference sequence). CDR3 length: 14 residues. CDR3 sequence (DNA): TGTGCCAGCAGCTTAGCTTCTTCCCTGTTCGAGCAGTACTTC. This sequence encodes CASSLASSLFEQYF.

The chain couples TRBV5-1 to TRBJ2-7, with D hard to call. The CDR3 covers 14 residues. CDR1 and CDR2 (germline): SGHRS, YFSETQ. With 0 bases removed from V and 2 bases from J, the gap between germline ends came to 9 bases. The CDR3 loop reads CASSLERLTYEQYF. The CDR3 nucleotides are TGCGCCAGCAGCTTGGAAAGACTGACCTACGAGCAGTACTTC. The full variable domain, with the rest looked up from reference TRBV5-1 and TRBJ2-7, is KAGVTQTPRYLIKTRGQQVTLSCSPISGHRSVSWYQQTPGQGLQFLFEYFSETQRNKGNFPGRFSGRQFSNSRSEMNVSTLELGDSALYLCASSLERLTYEQYFGPGTRLTVT.

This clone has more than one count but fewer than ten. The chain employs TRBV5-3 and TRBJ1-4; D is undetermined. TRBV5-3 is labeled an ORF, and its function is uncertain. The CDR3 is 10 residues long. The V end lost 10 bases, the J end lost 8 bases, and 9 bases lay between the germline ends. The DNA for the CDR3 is TGTGCCGCCCCCAAGGAAAAACTGTTTTTT. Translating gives CAAPKEKLFF.

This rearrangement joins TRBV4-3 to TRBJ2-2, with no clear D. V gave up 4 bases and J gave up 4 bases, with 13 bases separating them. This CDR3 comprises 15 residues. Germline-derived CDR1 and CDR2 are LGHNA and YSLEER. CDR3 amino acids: CASSPNLSGTGELFF. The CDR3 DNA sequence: TGCGCCAGCAGCCCAAACTTATCGGGCACCGGGGAGCTGTTTTTT.

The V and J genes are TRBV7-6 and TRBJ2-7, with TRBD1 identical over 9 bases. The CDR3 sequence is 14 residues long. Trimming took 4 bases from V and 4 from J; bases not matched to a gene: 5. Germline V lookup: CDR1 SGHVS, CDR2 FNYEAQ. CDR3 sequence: CASSWGTGSYEQYF. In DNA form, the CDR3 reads TGTGCCAGCAGCTGGGGGACAGGGTCGTACGAGCAGTACTTC.

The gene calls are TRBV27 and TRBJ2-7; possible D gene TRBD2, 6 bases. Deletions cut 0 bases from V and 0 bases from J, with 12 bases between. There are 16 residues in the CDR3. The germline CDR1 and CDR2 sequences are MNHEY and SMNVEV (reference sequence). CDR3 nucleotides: TGTGCCAGCAGTTTATCCCTAGCGTTGAGCTCCTACGAGCAGTACTTC. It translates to CASSLSLALSSYEQYF.

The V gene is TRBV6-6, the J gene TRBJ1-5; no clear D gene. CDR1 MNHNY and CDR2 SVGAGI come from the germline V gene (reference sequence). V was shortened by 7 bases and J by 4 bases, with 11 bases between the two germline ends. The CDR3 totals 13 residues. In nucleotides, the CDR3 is TGTGCCAGCATCGCGGGGATGAATCAGCCCCAGCATTTT. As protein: CASIAGMNQPQHF.

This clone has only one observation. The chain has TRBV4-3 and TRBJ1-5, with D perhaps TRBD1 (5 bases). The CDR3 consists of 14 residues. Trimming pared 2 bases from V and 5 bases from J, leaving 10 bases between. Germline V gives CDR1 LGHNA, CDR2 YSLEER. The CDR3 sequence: CASSQTGGDQPQHF. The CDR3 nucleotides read TGCGCCAGCAGCCAAACCGGGGGGGATCAGCCCCAGCATTTT.

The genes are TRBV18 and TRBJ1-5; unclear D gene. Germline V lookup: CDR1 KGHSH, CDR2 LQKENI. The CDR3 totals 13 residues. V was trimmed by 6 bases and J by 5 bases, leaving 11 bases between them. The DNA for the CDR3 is TGTGCCAGCTCGGATCAACCGGATCAGCCCCAGCATTTT. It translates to CASSDQPDQPQHF.